This T cell receptor (beta chain) stems from a study of T cell changes during pregnancy in multiple sclerosis. CDR3 length equals 11 residues. The germline gives CDR1 DFQATT, CDR2 SNEGSKA (reference sequence). V was clipped by 5 bases and J by 5 bases, with 7 bases between them. The table came from immunoSEQ multiplex PCR; TCRdb's copy has only in-frame clones and leaves some out. The sample holds some 44,000 clones; around nine tenths are singletons and the top ten take roughly 0.87%. The receptor was derived from a female donor with multiple sclerosis, enrolled in a pregnancy study. Sequencing was performed on CD4+ T cells from peripheral blood mononuclear cells, taken after pregnancy. The V and J genes are TRBV20-1 and TRBJ2-1; D gene uncertain. The CDR3 is CSAYRDNEQFF. The CDR3 DNA reads as TGCAGTGCTTACAGAGACAATGAGCAGTTCTTC.